The sequence of this TCR beta chain was determined in a study of blood T cell repertoires in COVID-19. In the study overall: Acute and convalescent COVID-19 samples came from the United States, Italy and Spain.

This CDR3 has 14 amino acids. Germline V gene sequence: CDR1 ENHRY, CDR2 SYGVKD. J gave up 6 bases and V 8 bases, and 10 bases lay outside the gene matches. Authors' methods: Reference gene primers were amplified, and this amplification served to estimate nucleated cell counts. Measured with immunoSEQ multiplex PCR; TCRdb has only the in-frame clones, and not every one. The D gene and trimming were derived from the DNA, and the V and J assignments and clone size from that table. The sample has around 60,000 clones, roughly 79% seen once. J is TRBJ1-2 and V is TRBV10-3; 9 bases line up with TRBD1. The specimen was peripheral blood. This sequence was found in a human donor in a cohort sampled during active COVID-19. The CDR3 spells CAISDNRGRDGYTF. The DNA of the CDR3 is TGTGCCATCTCTGACAACAGGGGGCGCGATGGCTACACCTTC.